This TCR beta chain was retrieved from a study of T cell repertoires in cytomegalovirus infection. In the study overall: CMV epitopes in the study were HLA-C-restricted (recently identified) and HLA-B-restricted (well studied). Public TCR beta signatures indicated both CMV infection and matching HLA type.

TCRdb independently ran MiXCR on the reads; one entry per CDR3 protein. The sample carries some 150,000 distinct CDR3 sequences, about 31% recorded once. Findings and limits, study-wide: HLA-C-restricted TCR beta clonotypes specific for CMV led the ex vivo response.

Germline V gives CDR1 DFQATT, CDR2 SNEGSKA (reference sequence). The CDR3 length is 11 residues. The germline V and J ends were trimmed by 5 bases and 8 bases, with 9 bases remaining between them. Regarding this clonotype: Its antigen remains unidentified.

This TCR derives from a human donor in good health (CMV status not recorded). Some clones in this sample may be carry-over from other donors' samples. The material was CD8+ T cells from cultured PBMCs, obtained from culture after CMV antigen stimulation. The chain joins TRBV20-1 to TRBJ1-4, with D possibly being TRBD1 (6 bases). The CDR3 loop reads CSALQGEKLFF. The CDR3 nucleotides are TGCAGTGCTCTCCAGGGGGAAAAACTGTTTTTT.